This TCR beta chain was retrieved from a study of cytomegalovirus exposure and HLA in healthy donors. As for the study in general: Roughly 170 million T cells yielded around 120 million unique TCR beta sequences in earlier analysis. General study results and limits: Relative to the approximately 680-donor mean, N-insertions were reportedly fewer in an Asian-associated ancestry cluster in a later analysis.

Between the trimmed V and J ends, which lost 0 bases and 5 bases, there was a span of 8 bases. The CDR3 spans 13 residues. In germline, CDR1 is GTSNPN, CDR2 SVGIG (reference sequence). 60 Vbeta and 13 Jbeta primers were used in PCR. Method: immunoSEQ multiplex PCR; TCRdb's copy keeps in-frame clones and lacks some. In total, the table holds around 46,000 clones. In the case of this clone: Its antigen is currently unknown.

The sample comprised PBMCs. V is TRBV30 and J is TRBJ1-5; tentatively, D is TRBD1 (5 bases). This clonotype was sampled from a woman in her thirties or forties in good health and CMV-seronegative. The CDR3 bases are TGTGCCTGGAGTGTGGGGGGGGATCAGCCCCAGCATTTT. Protein sequence: CAWSVGGDQPQHF.